Below, 14 T cell receptor beta chains from the same sample are listed, as sequenced in a study of cytomegalovirus exposure and HLA in healthy donors (dated by TCRdb to between 2016 and 2019). Library construction relied on the immunoSEQ multiplex PCR assay. For the multiplex PCR, a mixture combining 60 forward primers for TCR Vbeta segments and 13 reverse primers for TCR Jbeta segments was used. This is the immuneACCESS table as TCRdb keeps it, with only in-frame sequences that have V and J called. A part of the clones is gone; compared with another copy, unresolved V genes explain less than half, and the rest is unexplained. The sample includes 100,000 to 150,000 clones, with over 9.5% observed a single time. The top ten constitute about 4.6% of the sample. The specimen was PBMCs. The receptors come from a young woman in good health and CMV-seropositive.

The chain employs TRBV10-2 and TRBJ2-5, with D perhaps TRBD1 (6 bases). V shed 5 bases and J shed 5 bases, with 15 bases lying between them. CDR1 is WSHSY and CDR2 is SAAADI in the germline V gene. The CDR3 runs 14 residues. In DNA form, the CDR3 reads TGCGCCAGCAGTAGGACAGACGTCCGGGAGACCCAGTACTTC. Its protein is CASSRTDVRETQYF.

The chain combines TRBV19 with TRBJ2-2, with 11 nucleotides matching TRBD2. The germline V gene encodes CDR1 LNHDA and CDR2 SQIVND (reference sequence). This CDR3 contains 16 residues. V was clipped by 5 bases and J by 9 bases; unmatched bases: 11. The CDR3 nucleotides are TGTGCCAGTAGTTCTAAGGGGCGACTAGCGGGACGGGAGCTGTTTTTT. It encodes CASSSKGRLAGRELFF.

The V call is TRBV7-8, the J call TRBJ2-5; 13 nucleotides align to TRBD2. The CDR3 consists of 17 residues. CDR1 and CDR2 from the germline V gene are SGHVS and FQNEAQ. V was clipped by 5 bases and J by 5 bases; unmatched bases: 11. The CDR3 loop is CASSRGTSGIRQETQYF. The CDR3 bases are TGTGCCAGCAGCCGAGGGACTAGCGGGATACGACAGGAGACCCAGTACTTC. The variable domain in full, completed from reference TRBV7-8 and TRBJ2-5, reads GAGVSQSPRYKVAKRGQDVALRCDPISGHVSLFWYQQALGQGPEFLTYFQNEAQLDKSGLPSDRFFAERPEGSVSTLKIQRTQQEDSAVYLCASSRGTSGIRQETQYFGPGTRLLVL.

The chain employs TRBV11-2 and TRBJ1-1; 7 bases line up with TRBD1. Looked up from germline, CDR1 is SGHAT and CDR2 is FQNNGV. This CDR3 region has 15 residues. With 3 bases clipped from V and 1 base from J, the junction kept 5 bases outside the gene matches. CDR3 nucleotides: TGTGCCAGCAGCTTGGGGGGACAGTCGAACACTGAAGCTTTCTTT. It translates to CASSLGGQSNTEAFF.

This clone showed up just a few times. This chain joins TRBV6-1 and TRBJ2-7; the match to TRBD1 covers 7 bases. Trimming at V came to 1 base and at J to 7 bases, leaving 16 bases not matched to a gene. The germline V gene has CDR1 MNHNS and CDR2 SASEGT. This CDR3 is built from 17 residues. DNA of the CDR3: TGTGCCAGCAGTGAAGATGCCGTCCGACAGGGTATGTGGGAGCAGTACTTC. It specifies CASSEDAVRQGMWEQYF.

The sample holds a few counts of this clone. J is TRBJ1-2 and V is TRBV29-1, with D perhaps TRBD1 (5 bases). The CDR3 covers 16 residues. Looked up from germline, CDR1 is SQVTM and CDR2 is ANQGSEA. V dropped 0 bases and J dropped 6 bases, with 20 bases sitting between them. CDR3 sequence reads: CSVEDLKGFGGDGYTF. CDR3 sequence (DNA): TGCAGCGTTGAAGATCTTAAGGGCTTTGGGGGGGATGGCTACACCTTC.

A few counts support this clone. The chain uses TRBV4-1 and TRBJ2-7; 7 bases align to TRBD1. The DNA end is more similar to TRBJ2-5, so the J call may be wrong. The CDR3 sequence is 13 residues long. CDR1 and CDR2 (germline): MGHRA, YSYEKL. The CDR3 here is CASRDRDWETQYF. CDR3 DNA sequence: TGCGCCAGCAGAGACAGGGATTGGGAGACCCAGTACTTC.

Remarks on this clone: Other nucleotide sequences in the sample specify the same CDR3. J is TRBJ1-1 and V is TRBV6-5; D gene ambiguous. The CDR3 has 13 residues. V lost 2 bases and J lost 1, with 5 bases in between. Looked up from germline, CDR1 is MNHEY and CDR2 is SVGAGI. The CDR3 DNA reads as TGTGCCAGCAGTTACGGAGGGAACACTGAAGCTTTCTTT. Residues: CASSYGGNTEAFF.

This clone has just a few counts. V is TRBV7-9 and J is TRBJ1-1; 10 bases align to TRBD1. The CDR3 runs to 14 residues. The V gene's germline CDR1 is SEHNR and CDR2 FQNEAQ (reference sequence). The J segment lost 4 bases and the V segment lost 3 bases, leaving 2 bases of the junction unmatched. The CDR3 bases are TGTGCCAGCAGCTTCCGGGACAGGGGCACTGAAGCTTTCTTT. Its protein product is CASSFRDRGTEAFF.

V and J are TRBV9 and TRBJ1-1; weak D call: TRBD1 (5 bases). This CDR3 is 13 amino acids long. The V end was cut by 1 base, the J end by 7 bases, with 11 bases between. Germline CDR1 SGDLS, CDR2 YYNGEE. The CDR3 DNA reads as TGTGCCAGCAGCGTAACCCCGGGGGGTGAAGCTTTCTTT. Encoded protein: CASSVTPGGEAFF.

This chain uses TRBV18 with TRBJ2-5, with 7 bases matching TRBD1. Germline CDR1 is KGHSH and CDR2 is LQKENI. The CDR3 consists of 17 residues. Unmatched junction bases numbered 12, after V lost 1 base and J lost 4 bases. The CDR3 spells CASSPLFTGVPSETQYF. Written as DNA, the CDR3 is TGTGCCAGCTCACCACTTTTTACAGGGGTGCCCTCAGAGACCCAGTACTTC.

The chain is built from TRBV5-1 and TRBJ2-3; 11 bases map to TRBD2. Losses at the gene ends were 5 bases for V and 5 bases for J; bases not matched to a gene: 7. Germline CDR1 and CDR2: SGHRS and YFSETQ. The CDR3 is made up of 15 amino acids. Written as DNA, the CDR3 is TGCGCCAGCAGGATTAGCGGGAGGGCCAAAGATACGCAGTATTTT. The encoded protein is CASRISGRAKDTQYF.

This chain links TRBV28 with TRBJ2-7; D is perhaps TRBD2 (5 bases). There are 15 residues in the CDR3. Per the germline V gene, CDR1 is MDHEN and CDR2 is SYDVKM. V gave up 3 bases and J gave up 7 bases, with 19 bases separating them. CDR3 amino acids: CASSFPIRTVAEQYF. In DNA, the CDR3 is TGTGCCAGCAGTTTCCCCATAAGGACTGTAGCAGAGCAGTACTTC. The variable domain in full, with the rest retrieved from reference TRBV28 and TRBJ2-7, is DVKVTQSSRYLVKRTGEKVFLECVQDMDHENMFWYRQDPGLGLRLIYFSYDVKMKEKGDIPEGYSVSREKKERFSLILESASTNQTSMYLCASSFPIRTVAEQYFGPGTRLTVT.

This clone was counted between two and nine times. This CDR3 reads CASSPETGGSGNTIYF. The CDR3 coding sequence is TGTGCCAGCAGTCCGGAGACAGGGGGATCTGGAAACACCATATATTTT. V is TRBV27 and J is TRBJ1-3; 9 nucleotides match TRBD1. Germline trimming cut 5 bases from V and 1 base from J; bases unmatched to any gene: 6. From germline, CDR1 is MNHEY and CDR2 SMNVEV (reference sequence). This CDR3 region has 16 residues.